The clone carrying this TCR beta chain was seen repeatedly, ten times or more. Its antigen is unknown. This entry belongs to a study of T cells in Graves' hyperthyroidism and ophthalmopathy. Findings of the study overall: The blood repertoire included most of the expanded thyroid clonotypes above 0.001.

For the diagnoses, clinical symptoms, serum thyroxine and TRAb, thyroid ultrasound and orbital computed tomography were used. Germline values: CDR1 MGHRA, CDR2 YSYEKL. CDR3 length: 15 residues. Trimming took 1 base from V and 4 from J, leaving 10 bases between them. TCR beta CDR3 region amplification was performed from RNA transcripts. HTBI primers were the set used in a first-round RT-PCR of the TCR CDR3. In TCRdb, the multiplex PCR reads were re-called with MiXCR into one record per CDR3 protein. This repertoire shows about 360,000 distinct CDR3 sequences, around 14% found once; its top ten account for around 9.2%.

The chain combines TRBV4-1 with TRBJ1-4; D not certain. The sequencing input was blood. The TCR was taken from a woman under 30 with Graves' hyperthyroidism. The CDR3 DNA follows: TGCGCCAGCAGCCAAGTAGGGTTGGGTAATGAAAAACTGTTTTTT. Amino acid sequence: CASSQVGLGNEKLFF.